These 20 T cell receptor beta chains came from one sample sequenced in a study of blood T cell repertoires in COVID-19. The table came from immunoSEQ multiplex PCR; TCRdb's copy has only in-frame clones and leaves some out. The sample contains approximately 300,000 clones, 85% of which appear only once. Sequenced sample: PBMCs or T cells enriched from blood (not recorded which). These receptors were obtained from a woman aged 25-40 years who had been exposed to COVID-19.

The V gene is TRBV27, the J gene TRBJ2-1, with 7 nucleotides matching TRBD1. The V segment lost 2 bases and the J segment 6 bases; nucleotides outside the gene matches: 7. Germline V gene sequence: CDR1 MNHEY, CDR2 SMNVEV (reference sequence). The CDR3 runs 15 residues. CDR3 loop: CASSLITTGFNEQFF. CDR3 sequence (DNA): TGTGCCAGCAGTTTAATCACGACAGGGTTCAATGAGCAGTTCTTC.

This chain connects TRBV4-3 to TRBJ2-5, with TRBD1 identical over 8 bases. The CDR3 sequence is 17 residues long. After removal of 2 bases from V and 5 bases from J, the junction contained 13 bases not matched to a gene. Germline V gene data show CDR1 as LGHNA and CDR2 as YSLEER. The CDR3, as DNA: TGCGCCAGCAGCCAACGGATATTCAGGGGGCGCGGGGAGACCCAGTACTTC. Protein sequence: CASSQRIFRGRGETQYF.

This clone was observed a handful of times. A junction end diverges from the germline sequence, so it may reflect a read error. V gene TRBV4-3 combines with J gene TRBJ1-1; 10 nucleotides match TRBD1. This CDR3 comprises 18 residues. CDR1 is LGHNA and CDR2 is YSLEER in the germline V gene. CDR3: CASSQDPGTGDMKTEAFF. The CDR3 region has the DNA TGCGCCAGCAGCCAAGATCCCGGGACAGGGGACATGAAGACTGAAGCTTTCTTT.

This chain joins TRBV11-2 and TRBJ1-3; no clear D gene. V gave up 0 bases and J gave up 3 bases, with 18 bases separating them. The CDR3 spans 18 residues. Germline loops: CDR1 SGHAT, CDR2 FQNNGV. CDR3 loop: CASSLDQRRQSLGNTIYF. The CDR3 DNA sequence: TGTGCCAGCAGCTTAGACCAACGCAGGCAGAGTCTTGGAAACACCATATATTTT.

Regarding this clone: This sample includes further DNA sequences coding for the same CDR3. The chain joins TRBV27 to TRBJ2-1; D possibly corresponds to TRBD2 (6 bases). The germline gives CDR1 MNHEY, CDR2 SMNVEV (reference sequence). This CDR3 is 13 amino acids long. V lost 3 bases and J 3 bases, leaving 6 bases between the germline ends. The CDR3, as DNA: TGTGCCAGCAGTTTGGGGGGCTACAATGAGCAGTTCTTC. It yields the protein CASSLGGYNEQFF.

The chain is built from TRBV19 and TRBJ1-1, with TRBD1 matching over 8 bases. Germline values: CDR1 LNHDA, CDR2 SQIVND (reference sequence). Trimming cost V 5 bases and J 5 bases; bases outside gene matches: 7. CDR3 length equals 14 residues. The CDR3 reads CASSADRGGTEAFF. DNA for the CDR3: TGTGCCAGTAGTGCAGACAGGGGCGGAACTGAAGCTTTCTTT.

This chain links TRBV6-1 with TRBJ1-5; D not certain. Germline CDR1 is MNHNS and CDR2 is SASEGT. CDR3 length equals 17 residues. The V end was cut by 1 base, the J end by 4 bases, with 17 bases between. The CDR3 region is CASSEVGGHLRNQPQHF. CDR3 DNA: TGTGCCAGCAGTGAAGTGGGAGGCCACCTTAGAAATCAGCCCCAGCATTTT.

V usage is TRBV7-9 and J usage is TRBJ2-7, with TRBD2 as a possible D gene (6 bases). Germline V gene lookup returns CDR1 SEHNR and CDR2 FQNEAQ (reference sequence). The V gene lost 0 bases and the J gene lost 12 bases, with 21 bases spanning the gap. The CDR3 is 15 amino acids. CDR3 loop: CASSLALSGTPEAYF. DNA of the CDR3: TGTGCCAGCAGCTTAGCGTTAAGTGGGACTCCCGAGGCGTACTTC.

The V gene is TRBV3-1 (or the pseudogene TRBV3-2), the J gene TRBJ1-2, with D unresolved. Germline CDR1 is LGHDT and CDR2 is YNNKEL (reference sequence). This CDR3 comprises 14 residues. Trimming shortened V by 5 bases and J by 3 bases, and 13 bases separated the two germline ends. Here the CDR3 reads CASSKPFSDYGYTF. The CDR3 region has the DNA TGTGCCAGCAGCAAGCCCTTTAGTGACTATGGCTACACCTTC.

The V gene is TRBV5-8, the J gene TRBJ2-3, with 12 bases aligning to TRBD2. With V trimmed by 4 bases and J by 4 bases, 4 bases remained unmatched. This CDR3 region has 15 residues. Per germline, CDR1 SGHTS and CDR2 YDEGEE. The CDR3 reads CASSPRLAGADTQYF. The CDR3 region has the DNA TGTGCCAGCAGCCCTAGACTAGCGGGGGCAGATACGCAGTATTTT.

The CDR3 DNA follows: TGTGCCAGCAGCCCCGGGGGACTTAATCAGCCCCAGCATTTT. Protein: CASSPGGLNQPQHF. This chain joins TRBV3-1 (or the pseudogene TRBV3-2) and TRBJ1-5, with a tentative D call TRBD1 (5 bases). The CDR3 consists of 14 residues. Trimming cost V 4 bases and J 4 bases, with 11 bases left between them. CDR1 is LGHDT, CDR2 YNNKEL, per germline (reference sequence).

The chain recombines TRBV27 with TRBJ1-6; 8 bases match TRBD1. This CDR3 is 16 amino acids long. The V gene end was trimmed by 0 bases and the J gene end by 5 bases; junction bases not matched to a gene: 3. Germline V gene lookup returns CDR1 MNHEY and CDR2 SMNVEV (reference sequence). This CDR3 is CASSLSGQGHNSPLHF. CDR3 DNA sequence: TGTGCCAGCAGTTTATCCGGACAGGGACATAATTCACCCCTCCACTTT.

This clone appeared a single time. The chain has TRBV19 and TRBJ1-4; D may be TRBD1 (6 bases). V shed 4 bases and J shed 0 bases, with 6 bases lying between them. This CDR3 has 14 amino acids. The germline V gene has CDR1 LNHDA and CDR2 SQIVND (reference sequence). This CDR3 reads CASSNRATNEKLFF. DNA of the CDR3: TGTGCCAGTAGTAACAGGGCAACTAATGAAAAACTGTTTTTT.

As concerns this clone: At one end the junction does not follow the germline gene, possibly because of a read error. The chain links TRBV7-7 to TRBJ2-3, with TRBD2 identical over 8 bases. The germline V gene encodes CDR1 SSHAT and CDR2 FNYEAQ (reference sequence). The CDR3 spans 19 residues. Here the CDR3 DNA reads TGTGCTAGCAGCTTAGGGTCACAGGGACTAGTTGGCGGCACAGATACGCAGTATTTT. This translates into CASSLGSQGLVGGTDTQYF.

The chain employs TRBV19 and TRBJ1-2; the match to TRBD1 covers 9 bases. Germline V CDR1 and CDR2: LNHDA, SQIVND (reference sequence). This CDR3 is built from 15 residues. With 3 bases clipped from V and 2 bases from J, the junction kept 4 bases outside the gene matches. This CDR3 reads CASSILGQGNYGYTF. The DNA of the CDR3 is TGTGCCAGTAGTATTCTCGGACAGGGGAACTATGGCTACACCTTC.

The rearrangement joins TRBV7-9 to TRBJ2-7; TRBD2 is a possible D gene (5 bases). Trimming took off 6 bases at V and 6 bases at J, with 27 bases between the two ends. The CDR3 is 17 residues long. The germline V gene has CDR1 SEHNR and CDR2 FQNEAQ (reference sequence). CDR3 sequence: CASRRLLSGESLGEQYF. The CDR3 DNA is TGTGCCAGCAGACGCCTGTTGAGCGGAGAATCCCTCGGCGAGCAGTACTTC. The full variable domain, completed using reference TRBV7-9 and TRBJ2-7, is DTGVSQNPRHKITKRGQNVTFRCDPISEHNRLYWYRQTLGQGPEFLTYFQNEAQLEKSRLLSDRFSAERPKGSFSTLEIQRTEQGDSAMYLCASRRLLSGESLGEQYFGPGTRLTVT.

This chain links TRBV9 with TRBJ2-7; 7 nucleotides line up with TRBD1. The ends lost 2 bases at V and 1 base at J; junction bases unmatched: 9. The germline V gene encodes CDR1 SGDLS and CDR2 YYNGEE. This CDR3 spans 16 amino acids. The CDR3 is CASSVAGTESSYEQYF. CDR3 DNA sequence: TGTGCCAGCAGCGTCGCCGGGACAGAGAGTTCCTACGAGCAGTACTTC.

The gene calls are TRBV30 and TRBJ2-3; D gene ambiguous. The CDR3 is 11 amino acids. Germline V gene sequence: CDR1 GTSNPN, CDR2 SVGIG (reference sequence). V was clipped by 2 bases and J by 4 bases, with 4 bases between them. Here the CDR3 reads CAWSPSDTQYF. The CDR3 DNA is TGTGCCTGGAGTCCTTCAGATACGCAGTATTTT.

This clone was recorded once. This rearrangement joins TRBV6-5 to TRBJ2-7; TRBD2 aligns across 11 bases. CDR3 length equals 15 residues. The germline CDR1 and CDR2 sequences are MNHEY and SVGAGI. Trimming cost V 4 bases and J 7 bases; bases outside gene matches: 9. In DNA, the CDR3 is TGTGCCAGCAGTTCTAGCGGGGGGTCTCCGGAGGAGCAGTACTTC. It encodes CASSSSGGSPEEQYF.

V usage is TRBV30 and J usage is TRBJ1-1, with D unclear. This CDR3 is 11 amino acids long. V lost 0 bases, J lost 8 bases, and 7 bases lay in between. Germline-derived CDR1 and CDR2 are GTSNPN and SVGIG (reference sequence). The CDR3 DNA reads as TGTGCCTGGAGTGTCTCCCTAGAAGCTTTCTTT. It encodes CAWSVSLEAFF. Full variable domain (rest looked up from reference TRBV30 and TRBJ1-1): SQTIHQWPATLVQPVGSPLSLECTVEGTSNPNLYWYRQAAGRGLQLLFYSVGIGQISSEVPQNLSASRPQDRQFILSSKKLLLSDSGFYLCAWSVSLEAFFGQGTRLTVV.